Listed below are T cell receptor beta chains from one sample, sequenced in a study of a mutant IDH1 vaccine in newly diagnosed glioma. Sequenced by immunoSEQ multiplex PCR; TCRdb stores in-frame clones only, minus some. The sample holds about 74,000 clones, around nine tenths seen once. No antigen has been identified for these receptors. The source was PBMCs, collected from a glioma patient whose treatment included an IDH1 peptide vaccine. These receptors were taken from a man under 40 with glioma. Each CDR3 is given with its conserved first and last residue. The D gene is left open where the match is weak. Size values are once, few and many counts, or a class for expanded clones, and some rows have none.

cdr3_aa | cdr3_nt | v_call | d_call | clone_size | j_call
CASSLAPGLAGYEQYF | TGTGCCAGCAGCTTGGCCCCGGGACTAGCGGGGTACGAGCAGTACTTC | TRBV5-4 | TRBD2 | - | TRBJ2-7
CASSLDSNQPQHF | TGCGCCAGCAGCTTGGACAGCAATCAGCCCCAGCATTTT | TRBV5-1 | - | - | TRBJ1-5
CASSLAASSYEQYF | TGTGCCAGCAGTCTAGCGGCTAGCTCCTACGAGCAGTACTTC | TRBV5-4 | TRBD2 | - | TRBJ2-7
CASMPGQGIVYNSPLHF | TGTGCCAGCATGCCGGGACAGGGGATTGTCTATAATTCACCCCTCCACTTT | TRBV9 | TRBD1 | once | TRBJ1-6
CASRGLAETQYF | TGTGCCAGCAGAGGGCTAGCGGAGACCCAGTACTTC | TRBV2 | - | - | TRBJ2-5
CASNRAGPSDNSPLHF | TGCGCCAGCAACCGAGCGGGGCCGAGCGATAATTCACCCCTCCACTTT | TRBV5-1 | - | once | TRBJ1-6
CASSNRGGRGRGEQFF | TGTGCCAGTAGCAACCGAGGGGGGCGGGGTCGCGGTGAGCAGTTCTTC | TRBV19 | - | - | TRBJ2-1
CASTSLGGGLRNTEAFF | TGTGCCAGCACTTCCCTGGGGGGGGGCCTTAGGAACACTGAAGCTTTCTTT | TRBV28 | - | - | TRBJ1-1
CSVVRQGNTEAFF | TGCAGCGTTGTAAGACAGGGGAACACTGAAGCTTTCTTT | TRBV29-1 | TRBD1 | - | TRBJ1-1
CASSQRLPGTVNAGELFF | TGCGCCAGCAGTCAACGCCTCCCCGGGACGGTGAACGCCGGGGAGCTGTTTTTT | TRBV23-1 | - | once | TRBJ2-2
CASTTNRVPDTQYF | TGTGCCAGCACCACAAATCGGGTCCCAGATACGCAGTATTTT | TRBV4-2 | - | - | TRBJ2-3
CASSPSSGSSVDNEQFF | TGTGCCAGCAGCCCCAGTAGCGGGAGCTCAGTAGACAATGAGCAGTTCTTC | TRBV27 | TRBD2 | - | TRBJ2-1
CASSLELAGTQYF | TGCGCCAGCAGCTTGGAGCTAGCGGGGACCCAGTACTTC | TRBV5-1 | TRBD2 | once | TRBJ2-5
CASRPGTGNYGYTF | TGCGCCAGCAGACCCGGGACAGGAAACTATGGCTACACCTTC | TRBV4-1 | TRBD1 | medium-sized | TRBJ1-2
CASSATGRRAETQYF | TGTGCCAGCAGTGCTACGGGACGGAGGGCAGAGACCCAGTACTTC | TRBV27 | - | - | TRBJ2-5
CASSDSRGGYNEQFF | TGTGCCAGCAGTGACTCGCGGGGGGGCTACAATGAGCAGTTCTTC | TRBV6-4 | TRBD2 | - | TRBJ2-1
CSVKAGTGVTYEQYF | TGCAGCGTGAAGGCCGGGACAGGGGTTACGTACGAGCAGTACTTC | TRBV29-1 | TRBD1 | once | TRBJ2-7
CASSQVRAGATEAFF | TGTGCCAGCAGCCAAGTGAGGGCAGGGGCGACTGAAGCTTTCTTT | TRBV4-2 | - | - | TRBJ1-1
CASSVATGEGRETQYF | TGTGCCAGCAGCGTAGCCACAGGGGAAGGTCGGGAGACCCAGTACTTC | TRBV9 | TRBD1 | - | TRBJ2-5
CASSYSGTSVRQFF | TGTGCCAGCAGTTACTCCGGGACTAGCGTACGGCAGTTCTTC | TRBV6-6 | TRBD2 | - | TRBJ2-1
CASRGRAGNQPQHF | TGTGCCAGCAGGGGACGCGCCGGCAATCAGCCCCAGCATTTT | TRBV27 | - | - | TRBJ1-5
CASTERWSGTGELFF | TGTGCCAGCACTGAGCGGTGGTCGGGCACCGGGGAGCTGTTTTTT | TRBV6-1 | - | few | TRBJ2-2
CASSWDRATDTQYF | TGCGCCAGCAGCTGGGACAGGGCCACAGATACGCAGTATTTT | TRBV5-1 | TRBD1 | - | TRBJ2-3
CASSSPPAGIPYEQYF | TGTGCCAGCAGCTCCCCCCCCGCCGGGATTCCCTACGAGCAGTACTTC | TRBV5-5 | - | - | TRBJ2-7
CASSQYPGPSYRTNEKLFF | TGTGCCAGCAGCCAGTATCCGGGACCCAGCTACAGGACTAATGAAAAACTGTTTTTT | TRBV14 | - | once | TRBJ1-4
CASSWGGSSPGELFF | TGTGCCAGCAGCTGGGGGGGTAGTTCGCCCGGGGAGCTGTTTTTT | TRBV7-8 | TRBD2 | - | TRBJ2-2
CASSFLGRGKSGELFF | TGCGCCAGCAGCTTTCTGGGCAGGGGGAAATCCGGGGAGCTGTTTTTT | TRBV5-1 | TRBD1 | few | TRBJ2-2
CASSSPGLNTEAFF | TGTGCCAGTAGTAGCCCGGGCTTGAACACTGAAGCTTTCTTT | TRBV19 | - | - | TRBJ1-1
CASSFTESPLHF | TGTGCCAGCAGTTTTACTGAATCACCCCTCCACTTT | TRBV27 | - | - | TRBJ1-6
CASRLQGLGYGYTF | TGTGCCAGCAGACTACAGGGACTTGGCTATGGCTACACCTTC | TRBV28 | - | - | TRBJ1-2
CASSIGRYSTDTQYF | TGTGCCAGTAGTATTGGTCGTTATAGCACAGATACGCAGTATTTT | TRBV19 | - | - | TRBJ2-3
CASSQARQGVGNTIYF | TGTGCCAGCAGTCAAGCCAGACAGGGCGTTGGAAACACCATATATTTT | TRBV2 | TRBD1 | - | TRBJ1-3
CASSSGRSSYEQYF | TGTGCCAGCAGCTCCGGAAGGTCATCCTACGAGCAGTACTTC | TRBV4-2 | - | - | TRBJ2-7
CASSVGGPGETQYF | TGTGCCAGCAGCGTAGGGGGTCCGGGGGAGACCCAGTACTTC | TRBV9 | - | - | TRBJ2-5
CASSRGGSTYNEQFF | TGTGCCAGTAGTAGGGGCGGGAGCACCTACAATGAGCAGTTCTTC | TRBV19 | TRBD2 | - | TRBJ2-1
CASSETSGVAGLFF | TGTGCCAGCAGCGAGACTAGCGGGGTAGCTGGGCTGTTTTTT | TRBV11-2 | TRBD2 | - | TRBJ2-2
CASSLDNLYNEQFF | TGTGCCAGCAGCTTGGACAACCTCTACAATGAGCAGTTCTTC | TRBV7-9 | - | - | TRBJ2-1
CASSLSVTGELFF | TGCGCCAGCAGCTTGTCAGTCACCGGGGAGCTGTTTTTT | TRBV5-1 | - | - | TRBJ2-2
CASSEPGWTGELFF | TGTGCCAGCAGTGAACCGGGGTGGACCGGGGAGCTGTTTTTT | TRBV25-1 | - | - | TRBJ2-2
CASSFGTAYGKLFF | TGTGCCAGCAGCTTCGGGACTGCTTACGGAAAACTGTTTTTT | TRBV7-9 | - | - | TRBJ1-4
CASSSAGSYTF | TGTGCCAGCAGCTCAGCCGGGAGCTACACCTTC | TRBV5-3 | - | - | TRBJ1-2
CASSLEEGVTGNTIYF | TGCGCCAGCAGCTTGGAAGAGGGGGTGACTGGAAACACCATATATTTT | TRBV5-1 | - | - | TRBJ1-3
CASSAQGATYEQYF | TGTGCCAGCAGCGCTCAGGGGGCCACCTACGAGCAGTACTTC | TRBV9 | TRBD1 | - | TRBJ2-7
CAISWGRLGDNSPLHF | TGTGCCATCAGTTGGGGGCGATTAGGAGATAATTCACCCCTCCACTTT | TRBV10-3 | - | - | TRBJ1-6
CASPKPDTDTQYF | TGTGCCAGCCCGAAGCCAGACACAGATACGCAGTATTTT | TRBV14 | - | - | TRBJ2-3
CASSWAKRGTEAFF | TGTGCCAGCAGCTGGGCGAAGCGGGGCACTGAAGCTTTCTTT | TRBV5-6 | - | once | TRBJ1-1